This record concerns one T cell receptor beta chain sequence. Its antigen is undetermined. The trim removed 4 bases at V and 6 bases at J, leaving 3 bases unmatched. The CDR3 runs to 15 residues. The V gene's germline CDR1 is SGHNT and CDR2 YYREEE (reference sequence). The data were obtained in a study of cytomegalovirus exposure and HLA in healthy donors. The overall study: The Caucasian-associated ancestry cluster held under 90% of approximately 400 genotyped donors. Study results and caveats: Further analysis was carried out later, and it showed several of the most significant clusters appearing linked to common viral pathogens.

In nominal health when sampled, donors likely had unrecorded immune exposures nonetheless. The PCR was carried out with 60 Vbeta primers and 13 Jbeta primers. The authors' processing: Approximately 9.9 million of 80 million to 85 million unique TCR beta chains were shared, per a later count. Profiled with immunoSEQ multiplex PCR; TCRdb holds only in-frame clones, not every one. The V and J calls and clone size were taken over from that table, and D and trimming were inferred from the DNA. The sample has about 120,000 clones, 60% to 85% seen once; the top ten hold approximately 2.4%. This sequence joins TRBV5-4 and TRBJ2-2, with TRBD2 identical over 13 bases. Sequenced material: PBMCs. This receptor was obtained from a female donor in good health and CMV-seronegative. CDR3 DNA: TGTGCCAGCAGCCGGACTAGCGGGGGCTCCGGGGAGCTGTTTTTT. This encodes CASSRTSGGSGELFF.